This T cell receptor (beta chain) was sequenced for a study of cytomegalovirus exposure and HLA in healthy donors. For this clone: Its antigen remains unknown.

Donors consisted of healthy bone marrow donors. Study-wide results and caveats: The study assumed roughly uniform donor sequencing depth for presence/absence analyses. Whilst most TCR sequences proved rare, a subset of public TCRs occurred across many donors.

Use of 60 Vbeta and 13 Jbeta primers characterized the PCR. Authors' analysis steps: An analysis performed later counted 81 million or so unique TCR beta chains (roughly 11 million of them shared). TCRdb's copy holds only in-frame clones and misses some; the assay was immunoSEQ multiplex PCR. That table furnishes V, J and clone size, whereas the DNA furnished D and trimming. The data hold approximately 120,000 clones, with approximately 80% observed a single time. CDR3 length: 15 amino acids. V dropped 0 bases and J dropped 3 bases, with 11 bases sitting between them. From germline, CDR1 is LGHNA and CDR2 YNFKEQ.

The sample consisted of PBMCs. The V gene is TRBV4-2, the J gene TRBJ1-2; the D gene is possibly TRBD1 (6 bases). This receptor was obtained from a middle-aged woman in good health and CMV-seropositive. The CDR3 region is CASSQDPGDDYGYTF. The CDR3 DNA reads as TGTGCCAGCAGCCAAGATCCAGGGGACGACTATGGCTACACCTTC.